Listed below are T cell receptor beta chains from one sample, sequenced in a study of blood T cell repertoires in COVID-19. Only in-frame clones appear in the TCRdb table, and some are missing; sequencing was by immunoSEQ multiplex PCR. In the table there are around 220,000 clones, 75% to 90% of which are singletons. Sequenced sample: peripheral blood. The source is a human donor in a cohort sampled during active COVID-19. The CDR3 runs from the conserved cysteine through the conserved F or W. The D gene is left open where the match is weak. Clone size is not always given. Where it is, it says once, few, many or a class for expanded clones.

CASSYSGVYGYTF	TGTGCCAGCAGTTACAGCGGGGTCTATGGCTACACCTTC	TRBV6-2/TRBV6-3	.	TRBJ1-2	.
CASSEQGRGQPQHF	TGTGCCAGCAGTGAACAAGGGAGGGGTCAGCCCCAGCATTTT	TRBV2	.	TRBJ1-5	.
CASSLVPSGMTGELFF	TGTGCCAGCAGCTTAGTTCCTAGCGGAATGACCGGGGAGCTGTTTTTT	TRBV13	TRBD2	TRBJ2-2	.
CAISEGERGYNEQFF	TGTGCCATCAGTGAGGGGGAGCGGGGGTACAATGAGCAGTTCTTC	TRBV10-3	TRBD2	TRBJ2-1	.
CASSRGGSPLHF	TGCGCCAGCAGCCGAGGGGGTTCACCCCTCCACTTT	TRBV4-3	.	TRBJ1-6	few
CASSEIGEQYF	TGTGCCAGCAGTGAGATCGGCGAGCAGTACTTC	TRBV2	.	TRBJ2-7	many
CASTGTSDNEQFF	TGTGCCAGCACTGGGACTAGCGACAATGAGCAGTTCTTC	TRBV6-5	TRBD2	TRBJ2-1	.
CASSQDWAADTQYF	TGCGCCAGCAGCCAAGATTGGGCTGCAGATACGCAGTATTTT	TRBV4-3	.	TRBJ2-3	few
CASSQGGGQGNQPQHF	TGTGCCAGCAGCCAAGGGGGGGGACAGGGGAATCAGCCCCAGCATTTT	TRBV4-2	TRBD1	TRBJ1-5	.
CASSPGTSNEQYF	TGTGCCAGCTCACCTGGGACTAGCAACGAGCAGTACTTC	TRBV18	TRBD2	TRBJ2-7	.
CASSKSRRRGTGELFF	TGTGCCAGTAGTAAATCCAGGAGGCGCGGCACCGGGGAGCTGTTTTTT	TRBV19	.	TRBJ2-2	.
CASSYLQGVLNTEAFF	TGTGCCAGCAGTTACCTCCAAGGGGTTCTGAACACTGAAGCTTTCTTT	TRBV6-5	.	TRBJ1-1	.
CASSFSGNTIYF	TGTGCCAGCAGCTTTTCGGGAAACACCATATATTTT	TRBV5-4	.	TRBJ1-3	.
CASSLGVNSGANVLTF	TGTGCCAGCTCTTTAGGGGTCAACTCTGGGGCCAACGTCCTGACTTTC	TRBV18	.	TRBJ2-6	.
CASSFQGVATEAFF	TGTGCCAGCAGCTTCCAGGGGGTGGCCACTGAAGCTTTCTTT	TRBV7-9	TRBD1	TRBJ1-1	.
CASSFYVGWRGYNEQFF	TGTGCCAGCAGTTTTTATGTGGGTTGGCGGGGGTACAATGAGCAGTTCTTC	TRBV28	TRBD2	TRBJ2-1	once
CAIRQGSGANVLTF	TGTGCCATACGACAGGGCTCTGGGGCCAACGTCCTGACTTTC	TRBV10-3	TRBD1	TRBJ2-6	.
CASSLRRLGGVTQYF	TGTGCCAGCAGTTTACGGCGACTAGGAGGCGTGACCCAGTACTTC	TRBV27	.	TRBJ2-5	.
CASSVLGQETQYF	TGTGCCAGCAGCGTACTAGGCCAAGAGACCCAGTACTTC	TRBV9	.	TRBJ2-5	.
CASSHRDSEGPYSPLHF	TGCGCCAGCAGCCACCGGGACTCCGAAGGCCCCTATTCACCCCTCCACTTT	TRBV5-1	.	TRBJ1-6	once
CASSRGFRGSTEAFF	TGTGCCAGCAGCAGGGGTTTTAGAGGGAGTACTGAAGCTTTCTTT	TRBV6-5	.	TRBJ1-1	.
CSVEGLAGVNNEQFF	TGCAGCGTTGAGGGACTAGCGGGAGTCAACAATGAGCAGTTCTTC	TRBV29-1	TRBD2	TRBJ2-1	.
CASSKGHSNTEAFF	TGTGCCAGCAGCAAGGGACATTCGAACACTGAAGCTTTCTTT	TRBV5-4	.	TRBJ1-1	.
CSVERGRGTEAFF	TGCAGCGTTGAACGCGGCAGGGGCACTGAAGCTTTCTTT	TRBV29-1	.	TRBJ1-1	.
CASSQYGTRGDDEQFF	TGTGCCAGCAGCCAATATGGGACTAGGGGGGACGATGAGCAGTTCTTC	TRBV4-2	TRBD2	TRBJ2-1	.
CAWRGFGGQGYTEAFF	TGTGCCTGGAGAGGTTTTGGAGGCCAGGGGTACACTGAAGCTTTCTTT	TRBV30	.	TRBJ1-1	.
CASSGEGNPGNTIYF	TGTGCCAGCAGTGGGGAGGGGAACCCTGGAAACACCATATATTTT	TRBV2	.	TRBJ1-3	.
CASSLRGEGGYNSPLHF	TGTGCCAGCAGTTTGCGGGGGGAGGGGGGTTATAATTCACCCCTCCACTTT	TRBV28	.	TRBJ1-6	.
CASSYSRPLYNEQFF	TGTGCCAGCAGTTACTCGCGCCCACTCTACAATGAGCAGTTCTTC	TRBV6-5	.	TRBJ2-1	.
CASRARTGGNQPQHF	TGTGCCAGCAGGGCCCGGACAGGGGGGAATCAGCCCCAGCATTTT	TRBV11-2	TRBD1	TRBJ1-5	.
CASSPTGTGSEQYF	TGTGCCAGCTCACCTACCGGGACAGGTAGCGAGCAGTACTTC	TRBV18	TRBD1	TRBJ2-7	.
CASSQDLGFNEKLFF	TGTGCCAGCAGCCAAGATCTCGGGTTTAATGAAAAACTGTTTTTT	TRBV14	.	TRBJ1-4	.
CASSPGGTGQPQHF	TGTGCCAGCAGCCCGGGGGGGACGGGGCAGCCCCAGCATTTT	TRBV28	.	TRBJ1-5	.
CSVGDRGNTEAFF	TGCAGCGTAGGGGACAGGGGGAACACTGAAGCTTTCTTT	TRBV29-1	TRBD1	TRBJ1-1	.
CASSLGLVAEQFF	TGTGCCAGCAGCTTAGGATTGGTAGCCGAGCAGTTCTTC	TRBV7-3	.	TRBJ2-1	.
CASSRPAPGYEQYF	TGCGCCAGCAGCCGACCAGCTCCAGGGTACGAGCAGTACTTC	TRBV5-1	.	TRBJ2-7	.
CASSFLQGATGANVLTF	TGTGCCAGCAGCTTCCTTCAGGGGGCAACCGGGGCCAACGTCCTGACTTTC	TRBV27	TRBD1	TRBJ2-6	.
CASSLSLSSYNEQFF	TGTGCCAGCAGCTTGAGTCTGAGCTCCTACAATGAGCAGTTCTTC	TRBV5-4	.	TRBJ2-1	.
CATSDSLAGPLPDTQYF	TGTGCCACCAGTGATTCCCTAGCGGGACCCCTCCCAGATACGCAGTATTTT	TRBV24-1	TRBD2	TRBJ2-3	.
CASSLFPSANQPQHF	TGTGCCAGCAGCTTATTTCCGAGCGCCAATCAGCCCCAGCATTTT	TRBV7-2	.	TRBJ1-5	.
CASRGGTPQPQHF	TGTGCCAGCAGGGGGGGGACACCTCAGCCCCAGCATTTT	TRBV12-3/TRBV12-4	.	TRBJ1-5	.
CASSVEMETGLRFF	TGTGCCAGCAGCGTAGAAATGGAGACCGGTTTGCGGTTCTTC	TRBV9	.	TRBJ2-1	.
CASSLGGQGAGEKLFF	TGTGCCAGCAGCTTGGGCGGACAGGGGGCTGGGGAAAAACTGTTTTTT	TRBV7-2	TRBD1	TRBJ1-4	.
CASSQVQLGGRNTDTQYF	TGCGCCAGCAGCCAAGTGCAGTTGGGCGGGAGAAACACAGATACGCAGTATTTT	TRBV4-1	TRBD2	TRBJ2-3	.
CASSASGTGKETQYF	TGTGCCAGCAGTGCCTCCGGGACAGGGAAAGAGACCCAGTACTTC	TRBV25-1	TRBD1	TRBJ2-5	.